This T cell receptor beta chain was sequenced during a study of metastatic and nonmetastatic thyroid tumors. Study-wide background: Across blood and tumor or nodule tissue, repertoires from malignant and benign thyroid patients were compared with one another.

This clone was counted many times. TCRdb re-processed the PCR reads through MiXCR. Of about 39,000 clones in the sample, over 15% were seen once. CDR3 length: 16 amino acids. V was pared by 3 bases and J by 7 bases, with 9 bases of the junction left unmatched. Germline CDR1 reads SGDLS; CDR2 reads YYNGEE. The entire patient cohort was treatment-naive prior to thyroid surgery. V usage is TRBV9 and J usage is TRBJ2-1; 11 bases fit TRBD2. The source material was tumor tissue. This TCR derives from a female donor with papillary thyroid cancer or a benign thyroid nodule (not recorded which). Some clones in this sample may be carry-over from other donors' samples. The CDR3 nucleotides are TGTGCCAGCAGCGCCCTAGCGGGAGGACCGGGGAATGAGCAGTTCTTC. Translation gives CASSALAGGPGNEQFF.